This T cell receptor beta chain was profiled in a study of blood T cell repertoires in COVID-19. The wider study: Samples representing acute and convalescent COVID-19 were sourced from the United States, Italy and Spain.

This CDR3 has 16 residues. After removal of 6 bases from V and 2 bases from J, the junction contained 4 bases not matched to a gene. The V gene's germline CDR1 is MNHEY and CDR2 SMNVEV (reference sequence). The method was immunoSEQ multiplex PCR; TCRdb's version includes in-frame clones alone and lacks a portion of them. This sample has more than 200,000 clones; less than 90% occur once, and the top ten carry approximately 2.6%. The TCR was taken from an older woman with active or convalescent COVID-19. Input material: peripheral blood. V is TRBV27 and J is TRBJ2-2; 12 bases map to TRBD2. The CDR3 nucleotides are TGTGCCAGCAGCCCTGGACTAGCGGGAAACACCGGGGAGCTGTTTTTT. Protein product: CASSPGLAGNTGELFF.